These 27 T cell receptor beta chains share one sample of origin, sequenced in a study of OX40 agonist ivuxolimab in advanced cancers. Assay used: immunoSEQ multiplex PCR; TCRdb lists only in-frame clones, some missing. The table includes about 50,000 clones, over 85% detected once. The starting material was CD4+ or CD8+ T cells sorted from blood, obtained in a trial of the OX40 agonist ivuxolimab. Every receptor here comes from an adult with an advanced solid tumor such as melanoma, head and neck, liver or kidney cancer.

The rearrangement links TRBV5-6 to TRBJ2-5, with 12 bases identical to TRBD1. Germline V CDR1 and CDR2: SGHDT, YYEEEE. The CDR3 length is 16 residues. Unmatched junction bases numbered 7, after V lost 2 bases and J lost 5 bases. The CDR3 region has the DNA TGTGCCAGCAGCTTTGGGACAGGGGGCGGGAGGGAGACCCAGTACTTC. As protein: CASSFGTGGGRETQYF.

This chain connects TRBV10-2 to TRBJ1-1, with no clear D. The germline V gene encodes CDR1 WSHSY and CDR2 SAAADI. This CDR3 region has 13 residues. V lost 7 bases to trimming and J lost 1 base, with 10 bases between them. CDR3 nucleotide sequence: TGCGCCAGCAACTTCGGGAAGAACACTGAAGCTTTCTTT. The encoded protein is CASNFGKNTEAFF.

This clone was picked up one time. The CDR3 end shows no conserved phenylalanine or tryptophan, and so a read error is likely. The chain links TRBV7-9 to TRBJ2-3; D is undetermined. Germline V gene data show CDR1 as SEHNR and CDR2 as FQNEAQ (reference sequence). V dropped 10 bases and J dropped 5 bases, with 13 bases sitting between them. The CDR3 length is 12 residues. CDR3 sequence: CATELSQDTQYL. Here the CDR3 DNA reads TGTGCCACCGAGCTTAGTCAAGATACGCAGTATCTT.

This chain connects TRBV10-2 to TRBJ1-4; D may be TRBD1 (5 bases). Germline V gene lookup returns CDR1 WSHSY and CDR2 SAAADI. The V end lost 10 bases, the J end lost 8 bases, and 11 bases lay between the germline ends. The CDR3 sequence is 11 residues long. CDR3 protein: CAILQGEKLFF. CDR3 sequence (DNA): TGCGCCATCCTCCAGGGAGAAAAACTGTTTTTT.

The rearrangement uses TRBV5-1 and TRBJ1-1; D remains ambiguous. Germline CDR1 reads SGHRS; CDR2 reads YFSETQ. The V end lost 2 bases, the J end lost 2 bases, and 16 bases lay between the germline ends. CDR3 size: 16 residues. In DNA, the CDR3 is TGCGCCAGCAGCTTACTCCCCCGCGAAGATAACACTGAAGCTTTCTTT. Protein product: CASSLLPREDNTEAFF.

The V gene is TRBV9, the J gene TRBJ2-5; possibly TRBD1 or TRBD2 for D (6 bases each). Trimming removed 3 bases at V and 2 bases at J, with 14 bases between. Per the germline V gene, CDR1 is SGDLS and CDR2 is YYNGEE. The CDR3 is 15 amino acids. The DNA of the CDR3 is TGTGCCAGCAGCGCCTCAGGGGCGGGGCAAGAGACCCAGTACTTC. Translation: CASSASGAGQETQYF.

This clone is labeled as medium-sized (0.01 to 0.1%). The rearrangement joins TRBV19 to TRBJ1-4; D is unclear. The germline V and J ends were trimmed by 6 bases and 6 bases, with 8 bases remaining between them. The CDR3 is 12 amino acids. Germline V gives CDR1 LNHDA, CDR2 SQIVND (reference sequence). CDR3 amino acids: CASRAEDEKLFF. DNA of the CDR3: TGTGCCAGTAGGGCGGAGGATGAAAAACTGTTTTTT.

The V call is TRBV5-6, the J call TRBJ2-7; D possibly uses TRBD1 or TRBD2 (5 bases each). The CDR3 has 15 amino acids. The germline CDR1 and CDR2 sequences are SGHDT and YYEEEE. The V gene lost 3 bases and the J gene lost 1 base, with 14 bases spanning the gap. The CDR3 loop is CASSSRRDGSYEQYF. The CDR3, as DNA: TGTGCCAGCAGCTCCCGACGGGACGGTTCCTACGAGCAGTACTTC.

The rearrangement links TRBV29-1 to TRBJ1-1; 8 bases fit TRBD1. The CDR3 has 13 residues. CDR1 and CDR2 (germline): SQVTM, ANQGSEA. After removal of 4 bases from V and 5 bases from J, the junction contained 6 bases not matched to a gene. CDR3 coding DNA: TGCAGCGTTGCCCGACAGGGGTTGACTGAAGCTTTCTTT. It specifies CSVARQGLTEAFF.

A single count supports this clone. The CDR3 sequence: CASRGGVETQYF. The CDR3 region has the DNA TGTGCCAGCAGGGGTGGGGTGGAGACCCAGTACTTC. This chain uses TRBV5-6 with TRBJ2-5; no clear D gene. The length of the CDR3 is 12 residues. V was trimmed by 5 bases and J by 5 bases, leaving 10 bases between them. CDR1 SGHDT and CDR2 YYEEEE come from the germline V gene. Full variable domain (missing parts from reference TRBV5-6 and TRBJ2-5): DAGVTQSPTHLIKTRGQQVTLRCSPKSGHDTVSWYQQALGQGPQFIFQYYEEEERQRGNFPDRFSGHQFPNYSSELNVNALLLGDSALYLCASRGGVETQYFGPGTRLLVL.

V gene TRBV27 combines with J gene TRBJ2-5; no reliable D call. The CDR3 covers 13 residues. Germline lookup yields CDR1 MNHEY and CDR2 SMNVEV (reference sequence). The V end lost 6 bases, the J end lost 5 bases, and 13 bases lay between the germline ends. CDR3 DNA: TGTGCCAGCAGCTCAAATCCCAGGGAGACCCAGTACTTC. It is translated as CASSSNPRETQYF.

The chain couples TRBV4-1 to TRBJ1-4, with D possibly TRBD1 on 6 matching bases. CDR3 length equals 15 residues. V gave up 4 bases and J gave up 5 bases, with 14 bases separating them. The germline V gene encodes CDR1 MGHRA and CDR2 YSYEKL. For the CDR3, the DNA is TGCGCCAGCAGCCCATTCAGGGGCGCAAATGAAAAACTGTTTTTT. It encodes CASSPFRGANEKLFF.

The CDR3 DNA reads as TGTGCCAGCAGCTCTCGGCGTGATAACTACGAGCAGTACTTC. Translation: CASSSRRDNYEQYF. J is TRBJ2-7 and V is TRBV5-5; D gene unclear. Germline CDR1 reads SGHKS; CDR2 reads YYEKEE (reference sequence). V lost 3 bases, J lost 3 bases, and 13 bases lay in between. The CDR3 runs to 14 residues. The whole variable domain, remainder taken from reference TRBV5-5 and TRBJ2-7, is DAGVTQSPTHLIKTRGQQVTLRCSPISGHKSVSWYQQVLGQGPQFIFQYYEKEERGRGNFPDRFSARQFPNYSSELNVNALLLGDSALYLCASSSRRDNYEQYFGPGTRLTVT.

This sequence joins TRBV2 and TRBJ2-4; D is unclear. The CDR3 runs to 11 residues. Trimming shortened V by 7 bases and J by 7 bases, and 8 bases separated the two germline ends. The germline CDR1 and CDR2 sequences are SNHLY and FYNNEI. The CDR3 is CASILGNIQYF. The CDR3, as DNA: TGTGCCAGCATTCTTGGGAACATTCAGTACTTC.

The chain links TRBV6-1 to TRBJ1-6; TRBD1 matches 7 bases. The CDR3 has 17 amino acids. V lost 0 bases, J lost 7 bases, and 9 bases stayed unmatched. CDR1 and CDR2 (germline): MNHNS, SASEGT. The CDR3 region has the DNA TGTGCCAGCAGTGAAGCGTTCGGTGCAGGGGGGAATTCACCCCTCCACTTT. Residues: CASSEAFGAGGNSPLHF.

This clone was picked up one time. The chain employs TRBV7-6 and TRBJ2-2; TRBD2 matches at 11 bases. From germline, CDR1 is SGHVS and CDR2 FNYEAQ. V was clipped by 4 bases and J by 4 bases; unmatched bases: 11. This CDR3 region has 18 residues. The CDR3 DNA reads as TGTGCCAGCAGCTACGCCGCGGTAGCGGGGGGGCCCACCGGGGAGCTGTTTTTT. Translating gives CASSYAAVAGGPTGELFF.

This clone has just one count. The V and J genes are TRBV6-5 and TRBJ2-1; D unclear. Germline assignment: CDR1 MNHEY and CDR2 SVGAGI. The CDR3 has 13 amino acids. V lost 4 bases and J 7 bases, leaving 11 bases between the germline ends. CDR3 nucleotides: TGTGCCAGCAGTTTACTTATTGGGAATGAGCAGTTCTTC. Translation: CASSLLIGNEQFF.

The rearrangement links TRBV7-8 to TRBJ2-1; perhaps TRBD2 as D (5 bases). V was shortened by 4 bases and J by 8 bases, with 9 bases between the two germline ends. Germline lookup yields CDR1 SGHVS and CDR2 FQNEAQ. The CDR3 length is 12 residues. Here the CDR3 DNA reads TGTGCCAGCAGCTCACTAGACGATGAGCAGTTCTTC. Protein sequence: CASSSLDDEQFF. Supplemented by reference TRBV7-8 and TRBJ2-1, the full variable domain reads GAGVSQSPRYKVAKRGQDVALRCDPISGHVSLFWYQQALGQGPEFLTYFQNEAQLDKSGLPSDRFFAERPEGSVSTLKIQRTQQEDSAVYLCASSSLDDEQFFGPGTRLTVL.

This chain uses TRBV9 with TRBJ2-3; 8 bases are shared with TRBD2. CDR1 and CDR2 (germline): SGDLS, YYNGEE. Trimming took 0 bases from V and 2 from J; bases not matched to a gene: 5. This CDR3 region has 16 residues. The CDR3 protein is CASSVEAGALTDTQYF. As DNA, the CDR3 is TGTGCCAGCAGCGTAGAAGCGGGAGCCCTCACAGATACGCAGTATTTT.

In DNA form, the CDR3 reads TGTGCCAGCTCACCAGGCGGGGACTACGAGCAGTACTTC. It yields the protein CASSPGGDYEQYF. V is TRBV18 and J is TRBJ2-7; D possibly corresponds to TRBD2 (6 bases). The CDR3 has 13 amino acids. CDR1 KGHSH and CDR2 LQKENI come from the germline V gene. V was cut by 2 bases and J by 3 bases, with 8 bases left in between.

CDR3 in amino acids: CASSEVWVTGELFF. The CDR3 nucleotides are TGTGCCAGCAGTGAAGTTTGGGTCACCGGGGAGCTGTTTTTT. The V call is TRBV6-1, the J call TRBJ2-2; the D is unclear. CDR1 is MNHNS and CDR2 is SASEGT in the germline V gene. Trimming left V 1 base short and J 4 bases short, with 7 bases between. The CDR3 covers 14 residues.

J is TRBJ1-1 and V is TRBV27, with a tentative D call TRBD1 (5 bases). The germline V gene has CDR1 MNHEY and CDR2 SMNVEV (reference sequence). Between the trimmed V and J ends, which lost 0 bases and 4 bases, there was a span of 12 bases. This CDR3 is 15 amino acids long. CDR3 in DNA: TGTGCCAGCAGTTTATCGATGGTTCAGGGCACTGAAGCTTTCTTT. This codes for CASSLSMVQGTEAFF.

J is TRBJ1-4 and V is TRBV4-1, with unresolved D. The V end lost 0 bases, the J end lost 8 bases, and 4 bases lay between the germline ends. The V gene's germline CDR1 is MGHRA and CDR2 YSYEKL. This CDR3 has 12 residues. As DNA, the CDR3 is TGCGCCAGCAGCCAAGACATGGAAAAACTGTTTTTT. Translation: CASSQDMEKLFF.

The J gene is TRBJ2-5, the V gene TRBV5-4; 11 bases match TRBD2. The germline V gene has CDR1 SGHNT and CDR2 YYREEE (reference sequence). Trimming took 3 bases from V and 3 from J; bases not matched to a gene: 4. The CDR3 is 15 amino acids. CDR3 coding DNA: TGTGCCAGCAGCTACACACTAGCGGGGGAAGAGACCCAGTACTTC. Its translation is CASSYTLAGEETQYF. The full variable domain, its missing parts supplied by reference TRBV5-4 and TRBJ2-5, is ETGVTQSPTHLIKTRGQQVTLRCSSQSGHNTVSWYQQALGQGPQFIFQYYREEENGRGNFPPRFSGLQFPNYSSELNVNALELDDSALYLCASSYTLAGEETQYFGPGTRLLVL.

The chain carries TRBV28 and TRBJ2-3; D possibly corresponds to TRBD2 (5 bases). Between the trimmed V and J ends, which lost 8 bases and 0 bases, there was a span of 12 bases. The length of the CDR3 is 14 residues. The germline gives CDR1 MDHEN, CDR2 SYDVKM. CDR3 nucleotides: TGTGCCAGCGGCCGGCGGGCTAGCACAGATACGCAGTATTTT. It yields the protein CASGRRASTDTQYF.

CDR3 nucleotides: TGCGCCAGCAGTGATTTGGGAACCACTGGCTATGGCTACACCTTC. Its translation: CASSDLGTTGYGYTF. The V gene is TRBV5-1, the J gene TRBJ1-2, with D unresolved. The CDR3 contains 15 residues. Germline CDR1 reads SGHRS; CDR2 reads YFSETQ. Trimming removed 5 bases from V and 4 bases from J, with 18 bases in between.

The rearrangement joins TRBV30 to TRBJ2-3, with a possible D match to TRBD1 (5 bases). In germline, CDR1 is GTSNPN, CDR2 SVGIG (reference sequence). Trimming shortened V by 1 base and J by 0 bases, and 5 bases separated the two germline ends. The CDR3 contains 13 residues. The CDR3 nucleotides are TGTGCCTGGAGTGGACAGAGCACAGATACGCAGTATTTT. It specifies CAWSGQSTDTQYF.